A single sample gave rise to the 32 T cell receptor beta chains below, sequenced in a study of shared T cell receptors in the human thymus. Method: immunoSEQ multiplex PCR; TCRdb's copy keeps in-frame clones and lacks some. The data contain about 660,000 clones, over 75% of them seen just once; the ten biggest clones take up 0.0095% to 0.012%. This sample was also put to use in a study of human thymus T cells.

The specimen was thymocytes. The receptors derive from a boy younger than two with a congenital heart defect.

V gene TRBV11-3 combines with J gene TRBJ2-1, with a tentative D call TRBD1 (6 bases). V gave up 0 bases and J gave up 4 bases, with 13 bases separating them. Germline CDR1 is SGHNT and CDR2 is YENEEA. The CDR3 consists of 16 residues. The CDR3 DNA is TGTGCCAGCAGCTTAGAAGTTGCGGACAGATACAATGAGCAGTTCTTC. It translates to CASSLEVADRYNEQFF.

The chain has TRBV14 and TRBJ2-7, with 9 bases that match TRBD2. Looked up from germline, CDR1 is SGHDN and CDR2 is FVKESK. V was pared by 1 base and J by 2 bases, with 3 bases of the junction left unmatched. The length of the CDR3 is 15 residues. CDR3 loop: CASSQGGRAAYEQYF. CDR3 coding DNA: TGTGCCAGCAGCCAAGGCGGGAGGGCCGCCTACGAGCAGTACTTC.

The chain couples TRBV4-3 to TRBJ2-3; 8 bases match TRBD2. The CDR3 covers 17 residues. V dropped 0 bases and J dropped 0; count of bases not matched to a gene: 5. In germline, CDR1 is LGHNA, CDR2 YSLEER. The CDR3 sequence is CASSQDRASGSTDTQYF. The CDR3, as DNA: TGCGCCAGCAGCCAAGATCGGGCTAGCGGGAGCACAGATACGCAGTATTTT.

This clone was seen only once. The V gene is TRBV5-1, the J gene TRBJ2-2; the D gene is possibly TRBD2 (6 bases). Germline CDR1 reads SGHRS; CDR2 reads YFSETQ. This CDR3 comprises 16 residues. Trimming removed 1 base from V and 4 bases from J, with 14 bases in between. The CDR3 spells CASSLLAQTGTGELFF. In DNA, the CDR3 is TGCGCCAGCAGCTTGCTAGCGCAGACGGGCACCGGGGAGCTGTTTTTT.

The V gene is TRBV6-1, the J gene TRBJ2-1; 7 bases fit TRBD2. Per the germline V gene, CDR1 is MNHNS and CDR2 is SASEGT. This CDR3 is 15 amino acids long. The J segment lost 7 bases and the V segment lost 1 base, leaving 7 bases of the junction unmatched. In DNA, the CDR3 is TGTGCCAGCAGTGAAGTCCGTATTAGCGGGAATGAGCAGTTCTTC. This gives the protein CASSEVRISGNEQFF.

The gene calls are TRBV5-6 and TRBJ2-2; 9 bases align to TRBD2. Germline values: CDR1 SGHDT, CDR2 YYEEEE. V lost 0 bases, J lost 1 base, and 1 base stayed unmatched. CDR3 size: 16 residues. CDR3: CASSLGREGNTGELFF. CDR3 DNA: TGTGCCAGCAGCTTGGGGCGGGAGGGGAACACCGGGGAGCTGTTTTTT.

The chain links TRBV7-2 to TRBJ2-7; 15 nucleotides agree with TRBD2. Germline V CDR1 and CDR2: SGHTA, FQGNSA. The CDR3 has 18 amino acids. Losses at the gene ends were 5 bases for V and 0 bases for J; bases not matched to a gene: 8. CDR3 nucleotides: TGTGCCAGCAGCCCACGGACTAGCGGGAGGGCCCGCTCCTACGAGCAGTACTTC. Translating gives CASSPRTSGRARSYEQYF.

This chain joins TRBV6-5 and TRBJ1-1; 7 nucleotides align to TRBD1. The CDR3 runs to 14 residues. CDR1 and CDR2 (germline): MNHEY, SVGAGI. J gave up 1 base and V 6 bases, and 5 bases lay outside the gene matches. The CDR3 DNA sequence: TGTGCCAGCAGCACCCCAGGGGGGAACACTGAAGCTTTCTTT. Amino acids: CASSTPGGNTEAFF.

The V gene is TRBV27, the J gene TRBJ2-7, with D maybe TRBD1 (6 bases). The CDR3 totals 12 residues. The germline V gene encodes CDR1 MNHEY and CDR2 SMNVEV (reference sequence). Trimming shortened V by 6 bases and J by 5 bases, and 11 bases separated the two germline ends. The CDR3 reads CASSQTGNEQYF. The CDR3 nucleotides read TGTGCCAGCAGCCAGACAGGAAACGAGCAGTACTTC.

The rearrangement joins TRBV9 to TRBJ1-2; the D gene is possibly TRBD1 (5 bases). The CDR3 sequence is 13 residues long. Germline V gives CDR1 SGDLS, CDR2 YYNGEE. V lost 0 bases and J lost 8, with 11 bases in between. The DNA of the CDR3 is TGTGCCAGCAGCGTAGTGGGGCGTTGGGGCTACACCTTC. It encodes CASSVVGRWGYTF.

The chain carries TRBV2 and TRBJ1-2; D unresolved. This CDR3 is 14 amino acids long. Germline loops: CDR1 SNHLY, CDR2 FYNNEI. The V and J ends lost 0 bases and 5 bases respectively, with 10 bases between them. The CDR3 reads CASSEARTGYGYTF. DNA of the CDR3: TGTGCCAGCAGTGAAGCTAGAACTGGTTATGGCTACACCTTC.

The chain couples TRBV2 to TRBJ2-2; D gene unclear. The CDR3 runs 12 residues. Germline V lookup: CDR1 SNHLY, CDR2 FYNNEI. The germline V and J ends were trimmed by 4 bases and 5 bases, with 5 bases remaining between them. The CDR3, as DNA: TGTGCCAGCAGTGGCGAGACCGGGGAGCTGTTTTTT. This encodes CASSGETGELFF.

The genes are TRBV18 and TRBJ2-7; the D gene is possibly TRBD2 (6 bases). The V gene's germline CDR1 is KGHSH and CDR2 LQKENI. The ends were cut back, 3 bases at V and 3 bases at J, with 18 bases in the middle. The length of the CDR3 is 16 residues. The chain's CDR3 is CASSPPFLGLNYEQYF. Written as DNA, the CDR3 is TGTGCCAGCTCACCCCCTTTTCTGGGACTTAACTACGAGCAGTACTTC.

CDR3 DNA sequence: TGTGCCAGCAGGGCCAGGACTAGCGTCACAGATACGCAGTATTTT. It encodes CASRARTSVTDTQYF. V gene TRBV28 combines with J gene TRBJ2-3, with 9 bases identical to TRBD2. The germline CDR1 and CDR2 sequences are MDHEN and SYDVKM. The junction had 6 bases not matched to a gene; V was cut back by 6 bases and J by 2 bases. The length of the CDR3 is 15 residues.

V gene TRBV4-3 combines with J gene TRBJ2-7; 11 positions match TRBD2. There are 18 residues in the CDR3. The germline gives CDR1 LGHNA, CDR2 YSLEER. The V and J ends lost 0 bases and 3 bases, in that order; junction bases with no gene match: 10. For the CDR3, the DNA is TGCGCCAGCAGCCAAGATCTCTACGGGACTAGCGGAAACTACGAGCAGTACTTC. Translating it yields CASSQDLYGTSGNYEQYF.

The V gene is TRBV4-1, the J gene TRBJ2-2, with 11 bases aligning to TRBD2. This CDR3 region has 15 residues. CDR1 and CDR2 from the germline V gene are MGHRA and YSYEKL. V lost 6 bases to trimming and J lost 4 bases; unmatched junction nucleotides: 4. CDR3 protein: CASRRTSGFTGELFF. CDR3 DNA sequence: TGCGCCAGCAGGCGGACTAGCGGGTTCACCGGGGAGCTGTTTTTT.

The chain joins TRBV5-6 to TRBJ2-5, with a tentative D call TRBD1 (5 bases). The germline gives CDR1 SGHDT, CDR2 YYEEEE. Trimming pared 0 bases from V and 5 bases from J, leaving 11 bases between. This CDR3 contains 14 residues. The CDR3 here is CASSLASGLETQYF. CDR3 in DNA: TGTGCCAGCAGCTTGGCATCAGGGCTGGAGACCCAGTACTTC.

The chain is built from TRBV11-2 and TRBJ2-7; 12 bases agree with TRBD2. The CDR3 sequence is 15 residues long. V lost 3 bases to trimming and J lost 6 bases; unmatched junction nucleotides: 6. The germline V gene encodes CDR1 SGHAT and CDR2 FQNNGV. CDR3 in amino acids: CASSFPGLAGSEQYF. The CDR3 nucleotides are TGTGCCAGCAGCTTCCCCGGACTAGCGGGAAGCGAGCAGTACTTC.

The V call is TRBV28, the J call TRBJ2-7; 9 nucleotides line up with TRBD1. CDR3 length: 15 amino acids. Trimming cost V 3 bases and J 5 bases; bases outside gene matches: 8. Germline V CDR1 and CDR2: MDHEN, SYDVKM. This CDR3 reads CASSLGGQGPHEQYF. CDR3 nucleotides: TGTGCCAGCAGTTTGGGGGGACAGGGTCCTCACGAGCAGTACTTC.

This clone was seen only once. This chain joins TRBV11-2 and TRBJ1-5; D unclear. The V and J ends lost 5 bases and 6 bases respectively, with 14 bases between them. The CDR3 covers 14 residues. Germline CDR1 reads SGHAT; CDR2 reads FQNNGV. Here the CDR3 DNA reads TGTGCCAGCAGCACCTCAGAGTCTAGTCAGCCCCAGCATTTT. Translated: CASSTSESSQPQHF.

This chain joins TRBV5-6 and TRBJ2-7; a possible D gene is TRBD1 (6 bases). This CDR3 region has 14 residues. CDR1 and CDR2 from the germline V gene are SGHDT and YYEEEE. Trimming left V 4 bases short and J 0 bases short, with 11 bases between. CDR3 bases: TGTGCCAGCAGCCGGGACACGAGCTCCTACGAGCAGTACTTC. It encodes CASSRDTSSYEQYF.

The V and J genes are TRBV14 and TRBJ2-7, with 10 bases lining up with TRBD2. CDR1 is SGHDN, CDR2 FVKESK, per germline. V dropped 5 bases and J dropped 4; count of bases not matched to a gene: 11. This CDR3 has 16 amino acids. The CDR3 protein is CASSKSSGSRIYEQYF. CDR3 nucleotide sequence: TGTGCCAGCAGCAAATCTAGCGGGAGCCGTATATACGAGCAGTACTTC.

The genes are TRBV25-1 and TRBJ1-3; TRBD1 aligns across 8 bases. This CDR3 is built from 18 residues. CDR1 is MGHDK, CDR2 SYGVNS, per germline. J lost 0 bases, V lost 2 bases, and 9 bases had no gene match. As DNA, the CDR3 is TGTGCCAGCAGTGAAAAAGCGCCACAGGGGGACTCTGGAAACACCATATATTTT. Amino acid sequence: CASSEKAPQGDSGNTIYF.

V and J are TRBV7-2 and TRBJ2-1; TRBD2 agrees at 13 bases. The germline gives CDR1 SGHTA, CDR2 FQGNSA. The ends lost 3 bases at V and 0 bases at J; junction bases unmatched: 5. The CDR3 is 18 amino acids. CDR3 sequence reads: CASSLTSGRPYSYNEQFF. The DNA for the CDR3 is TGTGCCAGCAGCTTGACTAGCGGGAGGCCTTACTCCTACAATGAGCAGTTCTTC.

This sequence joins TRBV14 and TRBJ2-2; TRBD1 is a possible D gene (5 bases). Germline CDR1 and CDR2: SGHDN and FVKESK. V lost 1 base, J lost 3 bases, and 12 bases lay in between. The CDR3 consists of 16 residues. The chain's CDR3 is CASSQGGLGDTGELFF. For the CDR3, the DNA is TGTGCCAGCAGCCAAGGGGGATTAGGGGACACCGGGGAGCTGTTTTTT.

The chain uses TRBV15 and TRBJ2-6, with D possibly being TRBD2 (5 bases). Per the germline V gene, CDR1 is LNHNV and CDR2 is YYDKDF (reference sequence). This CDR3 has 19 amino acids. V lost 0 bases to trimming and J lost 2 bases, with 17 bases between them. This CDR3 reads CATSRDRGFEETGANVLTF. CDR3 in DNA: TGTGCCACCAGCAGAGATCGGGGATTCGAGGAGACTGGGGCCAACGTCCTGACTTTC.

The rearrangement uses TRBV19 and TRBJ2-7; possibly TRBD1 for D (9 bases). V lost 10 bases to trimming and J lost 5 bases, with 21 bases between them. CDR1 and CDR2 (germline): LNHDA, SQIVND (reference sequence). CDR3 length equals 14 residues. Here the CDR3 DNA reads TGTGCCACCGGGGGGGGACAGGGTAAGGACGAGCAGTACTTC. Encoded protein: CATGGGQGKDEQYF.

The chain has TRBV5-4 and TRBJ2-1, with 8 bases identical to TRBD1. J gave up 7 bases and V 4 bases, and 7 bases lay outside the gene matches. CDR1 is SGHNT, CDR2 YYREEE, per germline (reference sequence). The CDR3 totals 14 residues. CDR3 DNA: TGTGCCAGCAGCCCAACCAGGGGGCCGAATGAGCAGTTCTTC. Amino acid sequence: CASSPTRGPNEQFF.

This clone was picked up one time. The chain has TRBV4-1 and TRBJ2-1, with 12 bases identical to TRBD1. Germline V gene data show CDR1 as MGHRA and CDR2 as YSYEKL. The CDR3 contains 15 residues. J lost 8 bases, V lost 4 bases, and 6 bases had no gene match. CDR3 region: CASSLPGQGADEQFF. DNA of the CDR3: TGCGCCAGCAGCCTCCCGGGACAGGGGGCAGATGAGCAGTTCTTC.

The gene calls are TRBV5-1 and TRBJ2-1; TRBD2 aligns across 8 bases. Germline V gene lookup returns CDR1 SGHRS and CDR2 YFSETQ. The CDR3 sequence is 16 residues long. V dropped 4 bases and J dropped 5; count of bases not matched to a gene: 11. The CDR3 region has the DNA TGCGCCAGCAGCCTGTACGAACTAGCGGCCCACAATGAGCAGTTCTTC. This encodes CASSLYELAAHNEQFF.

The chain has TRBV5-4 and TRBJ2-3; 15 positions match TRBD2. V was pared by 4 bases and J by 3 bases, with 12 bases of the junction left unmatched. The CDR3 covers 19 residues. Germline CDR1 and CDR2: SGHNT and YYREEE (reference sequence). This CDR3 reads CASSPWTSGRAVGTDTQYF. The CDR3 nucleotides are TGTGCCAGCAGCCCGTGGACTAGCGGGAGGGCCGTAGGTACAGATACGCAGTATTTT.

The chain employs TRBV18 and TRBJ2-3; TRBD2 might be the D (5 bases). V was cut by 0 bases and J by 8 bases, with 6 bases left in between. Germline V lookup: CDR1 KGHSH, CDR2 LQKENI. There are 12 residues in the CDR3. The CDR3 DNA reads as TGTGCCAGCTCACCACCACTAGGTACGCAGTATTTT. Translation gives CASSPPLGTQYF.